These 10 T cell receptor beta chains originate from one sample sequenced in a study of OX40 agonist ivuxolimab in advanced cancers. The data were produced by immunoSEQ multiplex PCR, yet TCRdb's version contains in-frame clones alone and is incomplete. The sample records around 38,000 clones, over 80% being singletons. The input for sequencing was CD4+ or CD8+ T cells sorted from blood, taken in a trial of the OX40 agonist ivuxolimab. The origin of the receptors is an adult with an advanced solid tumor such as melanoma, head and neck, liver or kidney cancer.

This chain joins TRBV7-9 and TRBJ2-1; 8 nucleotides match TRBD2. CDR3 size: 13 residues. V was clipped by 7 bases and J by 2 bases; unmatched bases: 1. The germline V gene has CDR1 SEHNR and CDR2 FQNEAQ (reference sequence). CDR3 protein: CASTGRAYNEQFF. The DNA of the CDR3 is TGTGCCAGCACCGGGAGGGCCTACAATGAGCAGTTCTTC.

The genes are TRBV7-9 and TRBJ1-5; 9 nucleotides match TRBD1. The CDR3 length is 13 residues. In germline, CDR1 is SEHNR, CDR2 FQNEAQ (reference sequence). J lost 11 bases, V lost 5 bases, and 7 bases had no gene match. CDR3 nucleotides: TGTGCCAGCAGCCCGTCGGACAGGGGTGCCCAGCATTTT. This sequence encodes CASSPSDRGAQHF.

The chain couples TRBV10-3 to TRBJ2-1; weak D call: TRBD2 (6 bases). Trimming shortened V by 2 bases and J by 4 bases, and 15 bases separated the two germline ends. The CDR3 is 16 residues long. CDR1 is ENHRY and CDR2 is SYGVKD in the germline V gene. The CDR3 nucleotides read TGTGCCATCAGTGAGGAGGGAGGCCGACATTACAATGAGCAGTTCTTC. It is translated as CAISEEGGRHYNEQFF.

The chain recombines TRBV10-1 with TRBJ2-3; D gene uncertain. Germline CDR1 reads WNHNN; CDR2 reads SYGVQD (reference sequence). The V gene lost 5 bases and the J gene lost 3 bases, with 12 bases spanning the gap. The CDR3 spans 14 residues. For the CDR3, the DNA is TGCGCCAGCAGTCCTCAGCGCTCTACAGATACGCAGTATTTT. Translation gives CASSPQRSTDTQYF.

This clone appeared once. This chain joins TRBV29-1 and TRBJ2-1; a weak D match, TRBD1 (6 bases). CDR1 and CDR2 from the germline V gene are SQVTM and ANQGSEA. There are 13 residues in the CDR3. V lost 7 bases to trimming and J lost 7 bases, with 17 bases between them. The chain's CDR3 is CSAKSGEKNEQFF. In DNA form, the CDR3 reads TGCAGCGCGAAATCAGGGGAGAAGAATGAGCAGTTCTTC.

The V and J genes are TRBV27 and TRBJ2-1; tentatively, D is TRBD2 (5 bases). The CDR3 totals 13 residues. Germline CDR1 MNHEY, CDR2 SMNVEV (reference sequence). Trimming shortened V by 6 bases and J by 3 bases, and 9 bases separated the two germline ends. CDR3 coding DNA: TGTGCCAGCAGGGGAGCCAGCTACAATGAGCAGTTCTTC. It is translated as CASRGASYNEQFF.

The DNA for the CDR3 is TGTGCCAGCAGCAAACAGGGGAATTGGTACGAGCAGTACGTC. Protein sequence: CASSKQGNWYEQYV. The genes are TRBV21-1 and TRBJ2-7; the listed D gene, TRBD1, was not tested against the DNA. TRBV21-1 is noted as a pseudogene. CDR3 length: 14 amino acids.

The chain couples TRBV7-9 to TRBJ2-2; 7 bases align to TRBD1. The CDR3 sequence is 15 residues long. Germline V gene data show CDR1 as SEHNR and CDR2 as FQNEAQ (reference sequence). With V trimmed by 2 bases and J by 6 bases, 6 bases remained unmatched. The CDR3 nucleotides read TGTGCCAGCAGCTTATTCAGGGGGAAATCCGGGGAGCTGTTTTTT. This codes for CASSLFRGKSGELFF.

This clone was found once. Different DNA sequences within this sample yield the same CDR3. V and J are TRBV12-2 and TRBJ2-1; the table's D gene call, TRBD2, was not cross checked with the DNA. TRBV12-2 represents a pseudogene. This CDR3 comprises 12 residues. The CDR3 loop reads CASRFPRNEQFF. The CDR3 DNA follows: TGTGCAAGTCGCTTCCCGAGAAATGAGCAGTTCTTC.

The chain carries TRBV7-9 and TRBJ2-3, with 11 bases aligning to TRBD2. J lost 0 bases, V lost 8 bases, and 7 bases had no gene match. Germline V gene lookup returns CDR1 SEHNR and CDR2 FQNEAQ (reference sequence). The CDR3 runs 16 residues. The CDR3 DNA is TGTGCCAGCTCCGGGACTAGCGGTGCTAGCACAGATACGCAGTATTTT. Amino acids: CASSGTSGASTDTQYF.